At least ten counts were recorded for the clone carrying this T cell receptor beta chain. Profiling of TCR beta VDJ combinations and CDR3 sequences used genomic DNA as template. TCRdb reprocessed the reads via MiXCR and lists one record per CDR3 protein. The sample carries some 160,000 distinct CDR3 sequences, about 45% recorded once. The V end was cut by 0 bases, the J end by 9 bases, with 8 bases between. Germline assignment: CDR1 LGHNT and CDR2 FRNRAP. The CDR3 is made up of 12 amino acids. The data originate from a study of CD8+CD57+ T cells in acquired aplastic anemia. Flow cytometry had shown expanded CD8+CD57+ cells in the patients chosen for sequencing. Severe acquired aplastic anemia was diagnosed in all patients.

The gene calls are TRBV12-5 and TRBJ1-1; D may be TRBD1 (5 bases). The specimen was sorted CD4+, CD8+, or CD8+CD57+ T cells (not recorded which) from PBMCs. The sequence derives from a human donor with aplastic anemia. The CDR3 is CASGLVGEKAFF. The CDR3 nucleotides are TGTGCTAGTGGTTTGGTAGGGGAGAAAGCTTTCTTT.